This T cell receptor (beta chain) was sequenced during a study of T cell responses to AZD1222 COVID-19 vaccine. Findings and caveats of the study: CD4 TCRs linked to vaccination spanned spike, dominating at 160-218 and 743-854. Only 5 or 6 individuals given AZD1222 were seropositive at baseline. Researchers took repertoire samples only after the peak T cell response had come.

Germline CDR1 is KGHSH and CDR2 is LQKENI. The CDR3 runs 14 residues. Trimming removed 4 bases from V and 5 bases from J, with 14 bases in between. Only in-frame clones appear in the TCRdb table, and some are missing; sequencing was by immunoSEQ multiplex PCR. This sample has approximately 200,000 clones, with approximately 90% found just once. Turning to this clone: The antigen remains undetermined.

This TCR was sampled from an adult who received the AZD1222 COVID-19 vaccine. The source material was peripheral blood, sampled 28 days after the second AZD1222 dose. The V gene is TRBV18, the J gene TRBJ1-1; D gene uncertain. CDR3 sequence: CASSRLFSGTEAFF. CDR3 bases: TGTGCCAGCTCACGGTTATTCAGCGGTACTGAAGCTTTCTTT.